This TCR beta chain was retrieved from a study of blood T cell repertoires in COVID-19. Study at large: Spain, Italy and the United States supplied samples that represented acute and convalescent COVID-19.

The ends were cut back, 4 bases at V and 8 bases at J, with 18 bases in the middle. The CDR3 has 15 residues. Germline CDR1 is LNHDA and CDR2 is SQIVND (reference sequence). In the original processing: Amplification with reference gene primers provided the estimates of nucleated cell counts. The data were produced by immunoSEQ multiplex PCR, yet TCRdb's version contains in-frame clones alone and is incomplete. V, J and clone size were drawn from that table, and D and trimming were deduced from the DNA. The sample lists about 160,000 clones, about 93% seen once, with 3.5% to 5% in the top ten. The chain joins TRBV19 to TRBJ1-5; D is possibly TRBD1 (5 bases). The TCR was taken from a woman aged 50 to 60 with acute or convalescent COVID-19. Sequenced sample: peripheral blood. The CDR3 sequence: CASSTTGTRGEPQHF. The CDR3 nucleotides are TGTGCCAGTAGTACCACCGGGACCCGGGGGGAGCCCCAGCATTTT.